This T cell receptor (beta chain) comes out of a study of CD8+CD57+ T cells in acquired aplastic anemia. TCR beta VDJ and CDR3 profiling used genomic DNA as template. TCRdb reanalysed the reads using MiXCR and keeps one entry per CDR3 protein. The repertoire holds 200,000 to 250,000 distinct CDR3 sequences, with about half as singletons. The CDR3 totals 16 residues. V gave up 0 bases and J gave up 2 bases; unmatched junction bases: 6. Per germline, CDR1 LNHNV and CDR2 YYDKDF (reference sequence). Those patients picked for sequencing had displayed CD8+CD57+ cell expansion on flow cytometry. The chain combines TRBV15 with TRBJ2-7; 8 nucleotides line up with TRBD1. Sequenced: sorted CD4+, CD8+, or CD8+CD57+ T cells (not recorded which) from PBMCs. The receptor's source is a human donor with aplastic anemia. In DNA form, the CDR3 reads TGTGCCACCAGCAGAGATCGGACAGGGCTGCCCTACGAGCAGTACTTC. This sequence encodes CATSRDRTGLPYEQYF.